This T cell receptor (beta chain) originates from a study of shared clonotypes between healthy human individuals. The count of this clone is one. Its target is unknown. V lost 4 bases and J lost 0; bases outside the gene matches: 3. The CDR3 sequence is 17 residues long. The germline CDR1 and CDR2 sequences are SGDLS and YYNGEE. Study-wide findings and caveats: Clonotype sharing among donors, it was expected, would be affected by sequencing depth. Naive subsets, compared against memory subsets, generally had larger estimated richness values.

In the naive CD8 group, cells lacked CD45RO and were positively selected for CCR7, so terminally differentiated effector memory CD45RA+ cells were left out. Assay execution proceeded at the deep level. For sorted subsets, approximately 0.2 ug DNA per replicate equaled about 31,000 T cell genomes. The repertoire was sequenced with immunoSEQ multiplex PCR; TCRdb's copy has only in-frame clones and lacks some. The data hold around 1.9 million clones, with around 95% observed a single time. This sequence originates from a man between 18 and 35 years old in good health. Some clones in this sample may be carry-over from other donors' samples. Material: naive CD8+ T cells from PBMCs. V is TRBV9 and J is TRBJ2-1; 14 bases fit TRBD2. For the CDR3, the DNA is TGTGCCAGCAGCTTCGGGACTAGCGGGAGCTCCTACAATGAGCAGTTCTTC. It specifies CASSFGTSGSSYNEQFF.